This T cell receptor (beta chain) was retrieved from a study of blood T cells in healthy people across ages. Using a J-beta primer mix together with a sample-barcoded 5' primer, a second PCR was run for roughly 7 to 11 cycles. MiXCR, applied by TCRdb to the 5' RACE reads, yields one record per CDR3 protein. This sample has roughly 700,000 distinct CDR3 sequences, with roughly 32% found just once. At least ten counts were recorded for this clonotype. The sequenced sample was blood. This TCR derives from a woman of 80 years or more in good health.

As DNA, the CDR3 is TGTGCCAGCAGTTTGAGCGGGGGCCGAGGCGGCGAGCAGTACTTC. This translates into CASSLSGGRGGEQYF. The rearrangement joins TRBV27 to TRBJ2-7, with 8 bases fitting TRBD2. The ends lost 3 bases at V and 6 bases at J; junction bases unmatched: 10. Germline assignment: CDR1 MNHEY and CDR2 SMNVEV (reference sequence). The CDR3 loop spans 15 amino acids.